This entry lists 32 T cell receptor beta chains sequenced from one sample in a study of cytomegalovirus exposure and HLA in healthy donors. This PCR relied on a set of 60 Vbeta primers and 13 Jbeta primers. Only in-frame clones appear in the TCRdb table, and some are missing; sequencing was by immunoSEQ multiplex PCR. The data show roughly 90,000 clones, approximately 80% seen once. The sequencing input was PBMCs. Source of these receptors: a young man in good health and CMV-seropositive.

The V gene is TRBV28, the J gene TRBJ2-5; TRBD2 matches 9 bases. The CDR3 runs 15 residues. V was pared by 0 bases and J by 3 bases, with 2 bases of the junction left unmatched. CDR1 and CDR2 from the germline V gene are MDHEN and SYDVKM. DNA of the CDR3: TGTGCCAGCAGTTTATGGGTAGCGGGAGAAGAGACCCAGTACTTC. Translation: CASSLWVAGEETQYF.

The V gene is TRBV7-9, the J gene TRBJ2-3; 9 bases are shared with TRBD2. CDR3 length: 15 residues. Looked up from germline, CDR1 is SEHNR and CDR2 is FQNEAQ (reference sequence). The V and J ends lost 1 base and 4 bases, in that order; junction bases with no gene match: 3. CDR3 in amino acids: CASSLVAGASDTQYF. CDR3 nucleotides: TGTGCCAGCAGCTTAGTAGCGGGAGCCTCAGATACGCAGTATTTT. Supplemented by reference TRBV7-9 and TRBJ2-3, the full variable domain reads DTGVSQNPRHKITKRGQNVTFRCDPISEHNRLYWYRQTLGQGPEFLTYFQNEAQLEKSRLLSDRFSAERPKGSFSTLEIQRTEQGDSAMYLCASSLVAGASDTQYFGPGTRLTVL.

The V and J genes are TRBV19 and TRBJ1-5; 10 nucleotides line up with TRBD1. With 7 bases clipped from V and 6 bases from J, the junction kept 9 bases outside the gene matches. The CDR3 length is 15 residues. CDR1 and CDR2 from the germline V gene are LNHDA and SQIVND (reference sequence). The CDR3 DNA sequence: TGTGCCAGTAACCCGGGTGGGACAGGGGCTCAGCCCCAGCATTTT. This translates into CASNPGGTGAQPQHF. Complete variable domain (other parts from reference TRBV19 and TRBJ1-5): DGGITQSPKYLFRKEGQNVTLSCEQNLNHDAMYWYRQDPGQGLRLIYYSQIVNDFQKGDIAEGYSVSREKKESFPLTVTSAQKNPTAFYLCASNPGGTGAQPQHFGDGTRLSIL.

The chain couples TRBV7-9 to TRBJ1-1; D is ambiguous. Germline-derived CDR1 and CDR2 are SEHNR and FQNEAQ (reference sequence). This CDR3 region has 14 residues. Between the trimmed V and J ends, which lost 4 bases and 3 bases, there was a span of 12 bases. The CDR3 here is CASSSEFKDTEAFF. CDR3 coding DNA: TGTGCCAGCAGCTCCGAGTTTAAAGACACTGAAGCTTTCTTT. The full variable domain, completed using reference TRBV7-9 and TRBJ1-1, is DTGVSQNPRHKITKRGQNVTFRCDPISEHNRLYWYRQTLGQGPEFLTYFQNEAQLEKSRLLSDRFSAERPKGSFSTLEIQRTEQGDSAMYLCASSSEFKDTEAFFGQGTRLTVV.

V is TRBV28 and J is TRBJ2-5; 8 bases map to TRBD2. This CDR3 has 16 amino acids. Germline assignment: CDR1 MDHEN and CDR2 SYDVKM. J was trimmed by 1 base and V by 0 bases; bases with no gene match: 4. Written as DNA, the CDR3 is TGTGCCAGCAGTTTATGGGCGGGAGGTTTCCAAGAGACCCAGTACTTC. Translating it yields CASSLWAGGFQETQYF. The whole variable domain, filled in from reference TRBV28 and TRBJ2-5, reads DVKVTQSSRYLVKRTGEKVFLECVQDMDHENMFWYRQDPGLGLRLIYFSYDVKMKEKGDIPEGYSVSREKKERFSLILESASTNQTSMYLCASSLWAGGFQETQYFGPGTRLLVL.

The rearrangement joins TRBV27 to TRBJ1-2; D is ambiguous. The germline CDR1 and CDR2 sequences are MNHEY and SMNVEV (reference sequence). V was pared by 5 bases and J by 4 bases, with 17 bases between. The CDR3 runs to 15 residues. CDR3 region: CASSKGAGSGYGYTF. The DNA for the CDR3 is TGTGCCAGCAGTAAAGGAGCCGGTTCGGGCTATGGCTACACCTTC.

The V call is TRBV15, the J call TRBJ1-1; the D gene is possibly TRBD1 (5 bases). The germline gives CDR1 LNHNV, CDR2 YYDKDF (reference sequence). CDR3 length: 16 residues. V shed 6 bases and J shed 0 bases, with 17 bases lying between them. The CDR3 DNA reads as TGTGCCACCAGTCCCGCCGGGGGACGGGTGAACACTGAAGCTTTCTTT. It translates to CATSPAGGRVNTEAFF.

J is TRBJ2-5 and V is TRBV7-7, with unresolved D. Germline assignment: CDR1 SSHAT and CDR2 FNYEAQ (reference sequence). Trimming removed 1 base from V and 1 base from J, with 7 bases in between. This CDR3 contains 14 residues. This CDR3 reads CASSLGTTQETQYF. The CDR3 nucleotides read TGTGCCAGCAGCTTAGGCACTACCCAAGAGACCCAGTACTTC.

The chain links TRBV19 to TRBJ2-1, with D possibly matching TRBD2 (5 bases). The CDR3 has 14 amino acids. V gave up 5 bases and J gave up 0 bases, with 8 bases separating them. Germline V gene data show CDR1 as LNHDA and CDR2 as SQIVND (reference sequence). This CDR3 is CASSWRSSYNEQFF. DNA for the CDR3: TGTGCCAGTAGTTGGAGGAGCTCCTACAATGAGCAGTTCTTC.

This rearrangement joins TRBV30 to TRBJ1-5, with D possibly being TRBD1 (5 bases). Trimming stripped 0 bases from V and 2 bases from J, with 11 bases between. The germline V gene encodes CDR1 GTSNPN and CDR2 SVGIG (reference sequence). The CDR3 is 15 residues long. The CDR3: CAWSVAGRGNQPQHF. The CDR3 nucleotides read TGTGCCTGGAGTGTCGCAGGGCGCGGCAATCAGCCCCAGCATTTT.

The chain links TRBV11-2 to TRBJ2-5; 9 bases line up with TRBD1. The closer fit of TRBJ2-7 to the DNA end suggests the J call may be wrong. CDR1 and CDR2 from the germline V gene are SGHAT and FQNNGV. CDR3 length: 15 amino acids. As DNA, the CDR3 is TGTGCCAGCAGCCCACAGGGGGCTCCTACCTACGAGCAGTACTTC. Encoded protein: CASSPQGAPTYEQYF.

Here the CDR3 reads CASRFEAASYNEQFF. The CDR3, as DNA: TGTGCCAGCAGGTTTGAAGCGGCTTCCTACAATGAGCAGTTCTTC. The chain joins TRBV6-6 to TRBJ2-1, with TRBD2 as a possible D gene (5 bases). This CDR3 spans 15 amino acids. Looked up from germline, CDR1 is MNHNY and CDR2 is SVGAGI (reference sequence). Trimming stripped 6 bases from V and 1 base from J, with 13 bases between.

The V and J genes are TRBV7-8 and TRBJ2-1; 11 nucleotides line up with TRBD1. The length of the CDR3 is 15 residues. Trimming took 4 bases from V and 7 from J; bases not matched to a gene: 6. Germline-derived CDR1 and CDR2 are SGHVS and FQNEAQ. In DNA form, the CDR3 reads TGTGCCAGCAGCTCTCGGACAGGGGGCATGAATGAGCAGTTCTTC. Protein: CASSSRTGGMNEQFF. Full variable domain (missing parts from reference TRBV7-8 and TRBJ2-1): GAGVSQSPRYKVAKRGQDVALRCDPISGHVSLFWYQQALGQGPEFLTYFQNEAQLDKSGLPSDRFFAERPEGSVSTLKIQRTQQEDSAVYLCASSSRTGGMNEQFFGPGTRLTVL.

The CDR3 coding sequence is TGTGCCTGGAGTCTGGCTGAATGGAGCACTGAAGCTTTCTTT. As protein: CAWSLAEWSTEAFF. The chain combines TRBV30 with TRBJ1-1; D remains unclear. The CDR3 length is 14 residues. With 2 bases removed from V and 4 bases from J, the gap between germline ends came to 14 bases. Germline V lookup: CDR1 GTSNPN, CDR2 SVGIG (reference sequence).

This clone was counted a few times. V usage is TRBV6-5 and J usage is TRBJ1-1; no reliable D call. CDR3 size: 12 residues. Trimming took 10 bases from V and 2 from J, leaving 11 bases between them. Per germline, CDR1 MNHEY and CDR2 SVGAGI. In nucleotides, the CDR3 is TGTGCCACGCTGACACCTAACACTGAAGCTTTCTTT. Its translation is CATLTPNTEAFF.

The chain is built from TRBV2 and TRBJ1-5; TRBD1 matches 7 bases. Losses at the gene ends were 4 bases for V and 3 bases for J; bases not matched to a gene: 3. This CDR3 region has 14 residues. The germline V gene encodes CDR1 SNHLY and CDR2 FYNNEI. The CDR3, as DNA: TGTGCCAGCAGTGGACAGGGCCACAATCAGCCCCAGCATTTT. It yields the protein CASSGQGHNQPQHF.

The chain is built from TRBV29-1 and TRBJ2-7; 9 bases match TRBD1. With V trimmed by 7 bases and J by 5 bases, 12 bases remained unmatched. The CDR3 has 14 amino acids. Per germline, CDR1 SQVTM and CDR2 ANQGSEA. DNA for the CDR3: TGCAGCGCCCGTAGGACAGGGGTGTTCGACGAGCAGTACTTC. It encodes CSARRTGVFDEQYF.

The rearrangement uses TRBV2 and TRBJ2-3, with 7 bases identical to TRBD2. The V gene's germline CDR1 is SNHLY and CDR2 FYNNEI. The V segment lost 3 bases and the J segment 12 bases; nucleotides outside the gene matches: 12. The CDR3 sequence is 14 residues long. The CDR3 is CASSDLGLEGLQYF. The CDR3, as DNA: TGTGCCAGCAGTGACCTCGGACTAGAGGGCCTACAGTATTTT.

The CDR3, as DNA: TGTGCCAGCAGCTTAGTACAGGGTACCTACAATGAGCAGTTCTTC. Protein product: CASSLVQGTYNEQFF. The chain links TRBV7-6 to TRBJ2-1; TRBD1 is a possible D gene (6 bases). There are 15 residues in the CDR3. Germline V gene lookup returns CDR1 SGHVS and CDR2 FNYEAQ. The V and J ends lost 1 base and 2 bases respectively, with 9 bases between them.

The chain joins TRBV10-1 to TRBJ2-1; tentative D call: TRBD1 (6 bases). This CDR3 region has 13 residues. Germline assignment: CDR1 WNHNN and CDR2 SYGVQD (reference sequence). V was cut by 6 bases and J by 9 bases, with 15 bases left in between. In DNA, the CDR3 is TGCGCCAGCAGCGACCAGGGGATGGGTGAGCAGTTCTTC. Protein product: CASSDQGMGEQFF.

The V gene is TRBV11-3, the J gene TRBJ2-1, with 10 bases that match TRBD2. V was pared by 0 bases and J by 5 bases, with 4 bases of the junction left unmatched. The germline V gene has CDR1 SGHNT and CDR2 YENEEA. CDR3 length: 16 amino acids. For the CDR3, the DNA is TGTGCCAGCAGCTTAGAGGGAACTAGCGGGAACAATGAGCAGTTCTTC. It specifies CASSLEGTSGNNEQFF.

This clone came up once. CDR3 nucleotide sequence: TGTGCCACCCAGTCGAATCAAGAGACCCAGTACTTC. It is translated as CATQSNQETQYF. The J gene is TRBJ2-5, the V gene TRBV6-5; D is ambiguous. Trimming cost V 10 bases and J 2 bases, with 11 bases left between them. From germline, CDR1 is MNHEY and CDR2 SVGAGI. The CDR3 extends over 12 amino acids.

This clone was picked up one time. CDR3 region: CASSFRGENYGYTF. CDR3 nucleotide sequence: TGTGCCAGCTCGTTCAGGGGGGAGAACTATGGCTACACCTTC. The chain recombines TRBV18 with TRBJ1-2, with TRBD1 identical over 7 bases. With 6 bases clipped from V and 2 bases from J, the junction kept 6 bases outside the gene matches. CDR1 KGHSH and CDR2 LQKENI come from the germline V gene. CDR3 length: 14 residues.

V gene TRBV6-4 combines with J gene TRBJ1-2; no clear D gene. The V end lost 3 bases, the J end lost 5 bases, and 4 bases lay between the germline ends. CDR1 is MRHNA and CDR2 is SNTAGT in the germline V gene. This CDR3 region has 11 residues. In nucleotides, the CDR3 is TGTGCCAGCAGTGATCAGTATGGCTACACCTTC. Translating gives CASSDQYGYTF.

The gene calls are TRBV6-1 and TRBJ1-2; D unresolved. V shed 7 bases and J shed 7 bases, with 19 bases lying between them. The CDR3 contains 14 residues. Germline V gene data show CDR1 as MNHNS and CDR2 as SASEGT. Written as DNA, the CDR3 is TGTGCCAGCATCCAAGGGAGACCTGGAGGTGGCTACACCTTC. It is translated as CASIQGRPGGGYTF.

V and J are TRBV5-1 and TRBJ1-4; D gene unclear. V lost 6 bases and J lost 0, with 12 bases in between. This CDR3 is 15 amino acids long. Germline V CDR1 and CDR2: SGHRS, YFSETQ. CDR3 DNA: TGCGCCAGCACCCCGGCGGGCTCAACTAATGAAAAACTGTTTTTT. This gives the protein CASTPAGSTNEKLFF.

This clone was seen a single time. The chain carries TRBV27 and TRBJ1-2; TRBD1 matches at 11 bases. There are 13 residues in the CDR3. J gave up 7 bases and V 9 bases, and 7 bases lay outside the gene matches. CDR1 and CDR2 (germline): MNHEY, SMNVEV (reference sequence). In nucleotides, the CDR3 is TGTGCCAGTGGGACAGGGGGGATTTCTGGCTACACCTTC. This gives the protein CASGTGGISGYTF.

For the CDR3, the DNA is TGTGCCGGTGCCATCGGGGGAACGACGTCCTACGAGCAGTACTTC. This codes for CAGAIGGTTSYEQYF. The rearrangement uses TRBV30 and TRBJ2-7; TRBD2 might be the D (6 bases). Germline V gene lookup returns CDR1 GTSNPN and CDR2 SVGIG (reference sequence). The CDR3 is 15 residues long. V was pared by 8 bases and J by 1 base, with 21 bases between.

This chain links TRBV28 with TRBJ1-4, with 7 bases fitting TRBD1. The length of the CDR3 is 17 residues. Germline V CDR1 and CDR2: MDHEN, SYDVKM. V shed 7 bases and J 8 bases; nucleotides not matched to a gene: 19. The CDR3 loop reads CASNLKAFTGVGEKLFF. For the CDR3, the DNA is TGTGCCAGCAACCTTAAAGCATTCACAGGGGTGGGCGAAAAACTGTTTTTT.

This chain connects TRBV9 to TRBJ2-4, with D possibly being TRBD1 (6 bases). Trimming left V 3 bases short and J 9 bases short, with 13 bases between. This CDR3 contains 13 residues. Germline-derived CDR1 and CDR2 are SGDLS and YYNGEE. The CDR3 DNA follows: TGTGCCAGCAGCGCACGACAAGGGGGCATTCAGTACTTC. Residues: CASSARQGGIQYF.

The J gene is TRBJ2-7, the V gene TRBV14; 7 bases are a match to TRBD1. The CDR3 extends over 15 amino acids. Germline V gene sequence: CDR1 SGHDN, CDR2 FVKESK. V was clipped by 3 bases and J by 2 bases; unmatched bases: 7. In DNA, the CDR3 is TGTGCCAGCAGCCAGCTCCGGGACAGTCCCTACGAGCAGTACTTC. It codes for CASSQLRDSPYEQYF.

This clone has only a few counts. The genes are TRBV11-2 and TRBJ2-1; possible D gene TRBD2, 5 bases. The CDR3 length is 12 residues. Germline V gene lookup returns CDR1 SGHAT and CDR2 FQNNGV. V shed 1 base and J shed 9 bases, with 7 bases lying between them. The DNA of the CDR3 is TGTGCCAGCAGCTTAGTGACTATTGAGCAGTTCTTC. Translation gives CASSLVTIEQFF.